This TCR beta chain emerged from a study of cytomegalovirus exposure and HLA in healthy donors. Study-wide background: In a previous analysis, 117 million unique TCR beta sequences were found from roughly 200 million T cells. Study results and limitations: HLA allele associations emerged for about 16,000 TCR beta sequences in a later analysis, at 0.05 false discovery rate.

Nominal health characterized the donors when sampled, though unrecorded immune exposures were likely. Primers: 60 Vbeta forward and 13 Jbeta reverse. The method was immunoSEQ multiplex PCR; TCRdb's version includes in-frame clones alone and lacks a portion of them. The repertoire consists of around 200,000 clones, with roughly 79% occurring once and the leading ten covering 1.5% to 2%. Concerning this clone itself: Its matching antigen is unknown.

CDR1 and CDR2 (germline): SGHNT, YYREEE (reference sequence). V trimming: 4 bases; J trimming: 0 bases; junction bases outside the gene matches: 5. This CDR3 is 16 amino acids long. Sequencing was performed on PBMCs. The rearrangement links TRBV5-4 to TRBJ1-4; 8 bases fit TRBD1. The clonotype originates from a man under 40 in good health and CMV-seronegative. The CDR3 is CASSTTGGATNEKLFF. The CDR3 bases are TGTGCCAGCAGCACCACAGGGGGTGCAACTAATGAAAAACTGTTTTTT.